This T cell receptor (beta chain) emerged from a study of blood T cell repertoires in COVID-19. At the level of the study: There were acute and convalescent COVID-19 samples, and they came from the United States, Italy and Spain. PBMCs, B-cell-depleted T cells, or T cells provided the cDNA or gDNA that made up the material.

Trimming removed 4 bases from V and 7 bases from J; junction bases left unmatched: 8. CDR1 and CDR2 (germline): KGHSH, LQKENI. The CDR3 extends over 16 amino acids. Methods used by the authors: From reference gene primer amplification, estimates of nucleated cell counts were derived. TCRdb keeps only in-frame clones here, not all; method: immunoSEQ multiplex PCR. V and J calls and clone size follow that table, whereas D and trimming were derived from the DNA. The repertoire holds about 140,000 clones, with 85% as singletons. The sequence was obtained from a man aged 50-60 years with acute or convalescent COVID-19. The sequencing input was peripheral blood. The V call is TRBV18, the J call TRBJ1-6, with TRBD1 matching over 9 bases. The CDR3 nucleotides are TGTGCCAGCTCACTCGGAGACAGGGGGAGCAATTCACCCCTCCACTTT. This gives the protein CASSLGDRGSNSPLHF. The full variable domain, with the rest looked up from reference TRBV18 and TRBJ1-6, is NAGVMQNPRHLVRRRGQEARLRCSPMKGHSHVYWYRQLPEEGLKFMVYLQKENIIDESGMPKERFSAEFPKEGPSILRIQQVVRGDSAAYFCASSLGDRGSNSPLHFGNGTRLTVT.